This T cell receptor beta chain was captured in a study of blood T cell repertoires in COVID-19. The CDR3 sequence is 14 residues long. V lost 3 bases and J lost 7, with 10 bases in between. Germline V lookup: CDR1 SEHNR, CDR2 FQNEAQ (reference sequence). This clone was observed a few times. In the study's own analysis: Amplification of reference gene primers was used by the study to estimate nucleated cell counts. TCRdb's table, derived via immunoSEQ multiplex PCR, lists solely in-frame clones and lacks some. That table supplies the V and J calls and clone size; D and trimming were determined from the DNA. Of roughly 120,000 clones detected, about 85% appear once; the ten largest clones hold about 2%.

The receptor's source is a man aged 65 to 85 with acute or convalescent COVID-19. The chain recombines TRBV7-9 with TRBJ1-6; maybe TRBD1 (6 bases). The sample comprised peripheral blood. CDR3 sequence (DNA): TGTGCCAGCAGCTTGCAGGGGACGAATTCACCCCTCCACTTT. Protein product: CASSLQGTNSPLHF.